Listed here are 20 T cell receptor beta chains from one sample, sequenced in a study of blood T cells in healthy people across ages. The second PCR ran about 6 to 12 cycles with a sample-barcoded 5' primer and J-beta primers. TCRdb fed the 5' RACE reads into MiXCR, producing one record per CDR3 protein. The table has roughly 640,000 distinct CDR3 sequences, roughly 30% seen once. The sample comprised blood. The source of these receptors is a woman aged 80 or over in good health.

The J gene is TRBJ2-4, the V gene TRBV24-1, with D possibly TRBD1 on 6 matching bases. The tail of the sequence fits TRBJ2-5 better, so the J call may be wrong. This CDR3 comprises 15 residues. The V gene's germline CDR1 is KGHDR and CDR2 SFDVKD. CDR3 coding DNA: TGTGCCACCAGAGGTCCGGGACCAGACAGGGAGACCCAGTACTTC. Translated, it gives CATRGPGPDRETQYF.

The table lists this clonotype with a few counts. V and J are TRBV27 and TRBJ2-3, with 9 positions matching TRBD2. The CDR3 has 16 residues. Per the germline V gene, CDR1 is MNHEY and CDR2 is SMNVEV (reference sequence). With 10 bases clipped from V and 5 bases from J, the junction kept 16 bases outside the gene matches. In DNA form, the CDR3 reads TGTGCCACCATCCCCATGAGCGGGAGGCCCGTAGATACGCAGTATTTT. It codes for CATIPMSGRPVDTQYF.

This clonotype appeared many times. This chain joins TRBV6-1 and TRBJ1-4; the match to TRBD1 covers 11 bases. The CDR3 contains 13 residues. The germline gives CDR1 MNHNS, CDR2 SASEGT. The junction had 1 base not matched to a gene; V was cut back by 6 bases and J by 7 bases. CDR3 coding DNA: TGTGCCAGCAGAGGACAGGGGGCTGAAAAACTGTTTTTT. This sequence encodes CASRGQGAEKLFF.

In regard to this clonotype: Its ends do not fully match the called genes, so a read error is possible. The gene calls are TRBV5-1 and TRBJ2-5, with 7 bases lining up with TRBD2. CDR1 and CDR2 from the germline V gene are SGHRS and YFSETQ. The CDR3 runs 12 residues. CDR3: CANSGTGSEQYF. The CDR3 DNA sequence: TGCGCCAACAGCGGGACGGGGAGTGAGCAGTACTTC.

Concerning this clonotype itself: A much larger clone lies a single base off, so this may be a read error. V gene TRBV11-1 combines with J gene TRBJ2-5, with 13 positions matching TRBD2. The J call could be wrong; TRBJ2-1 is a better fit for the DNA end. CDR3 length equals 16 residues. Germline lookup yields CDR1 SGHAT and CDR2 FQDESV (reference sequence). The CDR3 sequence is CASSKLGLAGQETQFF. CDR3 DNA: TGTGCCAGCAGCAAACTGGGACTAGCGGGGCAAGAGACCCAGTTCTTC.

This clonotype was found many times. This chain connects TRBV3-1 to TRBJ1-6, with no clear D. Trimming removed 1 base at V and 11 bases at J, with 15 bases between. The CDR3 runs to 15 residues. CDR1 is LGHDT, CDR2 YNNKEL, per germline (reference sequence). DNA of the CDR3: TGTGCCAGCAGCCAAGGCAGGTACCCGCCGACACCCCTCCACTTT. It is translated as CASSQGRYPPTPLHF.

This clonotype has ten or more counts. The chain carries TRBV6-5 and TRBJ1-6; unclear D gene. The ends were cut back, 2 bases at V and 7 bases at J, with 9 bases in the middle. The CDR3 consists of 14 residues. Per the germline V gene, CDR1 is MNHEY and CDR2 is SVGAGI. The CDR3 DNA is TGTGCCAGCAGTTACAGTGGAGGGAATTCACCCCTCCACTTT. Its translation: CASSYSGGNSPLHF.

This clonotype has more than one count but fewer than ten. The V and J genes are TRBV7-2 and TRBJ2-2; 10 nucleotides line up with TRBD2. The germline CDR1 and CDR2 sequences are SGHTA and FQGNSA. V was clipped by 5 bases and J by 4 bases; unmatched bases: 10. There are 17 residues in the CDR3. CDR3 residues: CASSPPAGGPGTGELFF. The CDR3 nucleotides read TGTGCCAGCAGCCCCCCAGCGGGGGGGCCGGGCACCGGGGAGCTGTTTTTT.

The V gene is TRBV27, the J gene TRBJ2-2; TRBD1 agrees at 8 bases. V lost 0 bases and J lost 0; bases outside the gene matches: 12. Per germline, CDR1 MNHEY and CDR2 SMNVEV (reference sequence). The CDR3 is 20 amino acids. Here the CDR3 reads CASSLSHRTGPLPNTGELFF. DNA of the CDR3: TGTGCCAGCAGTTTATCTCACCGGACAGGGCCGCTTCCGAACACCGGGGAGCTGTTTTTT.

This clonotype has at least ten counts. V is TRBV5-1 and J is TRBJ1-5; no clear D gene. The V gene lost 4 bases and the J gene lost 0 bases, with 11 bases spanning the gap. Per germline, CDR1 SGHRS and CDR2 YFSETQ. The CDR3 length is 15 residues. The chain's CDR3 is CASSQDGYSNQPQHF. DNA for the CDR3: TGCGCCAGCAGCCAGGACGGCTATAGCAATCAGCCCCAGCATTTT.

As concerns this clonotype: A much bigger clone sits one base away, suggesting this may be a read error. V gene TRBV15 combines with J gene TRBJ2-5; D may be TRBD2 (7 bases). The V gene's germline CDR1 is LNHNV and CDR2 YYDKDF (reference sequence). CDR3 length: 16 amino acids. V gave up 3 bases and J gave up 11 bases, with 25 bases separating them. The CDR3 reads CATSSYGGPFMNEQYF. In DNA form, the CDR3 reads TGTGCCACCAGCAGTTACGGGGGGCCCTTTATGAATGAGCAGTACTTC.

A remark on this clonotype: One end of the junction does not line up with germline, which may come from a read error. V is TRBV7-9 and J is TRBJ2-1; 9 bases line up with TRBD1. CDR1 is SEHNR and CDR2 is FQNEAQ in the germline V gene (reference sequence). CDR3 length: 15 amino acids. The CDR3 DNA reads as TGTGCCAGCAGCATCCTAGGACAGGGGTACAACGAGCAGTTCTTC. Translation: CASSILGQGYNEQFF.

As for this clonotype: This sequence may be a read error, since a much larger clone differs from it by one base. The chain employs TRBV7-7 and TRBJ2-1; 10 bases are shared with TRBD2. The CDR3 runs 16 residues. Germline V gene data show CDR1 as SSHAT and CDR2 as FNYEAQ (reference sequence). The CDR3 is CASSLDQAGGNNEQVF. As DNA, the CDR3 is TGTGCCAGCAGCTTAGATCAAGCGGGGGGGAACAATGAGCAGGTCTTC.

The rearrangement links TRBV12-3 or TRBV12-4 to TRBJ2-1, with 15 bases lining up with TRBD2. The CDR3 is made up of 16 amino acids. The V and J ends lost 3 bases and 5 bases, in that order; junction bases with no gene match: 2. This CDR3 is CASSFGTSGRNNEQFF. CDR3 coding DNA: TGTGCCAGCAGTTTCGGGACTAGCGGGAGGAACAATGAGCAGTTCTTC.

This clonotype was counted a few times. A read error is possible here, since a much larger clone lies one base away. This chain joins TRBV20-1 and TRBJ2-5; TRBD1 aligns across 9 bases. The CDR3 length is 17 residues. V was clipped by 1 base and J by 11 bases; unmatched bases: 20. Germline CDR1 is DFQATT and CDR2 is SNEGSKA (reference sequence). The CDR3 reads CSARVFAGTGSGNEQYF. CDR3 nucleotides: TGCAGTGCTAGAGTTTTCGCCGGGACAGGGAGTGGCAATGAGCAGTACTTC.

Concerning this clonotype: One base away lies a much larger clone, so this may be a sequencing read error. This chain uses TRBV5-4 with TRBJ2-7, with D unresolved. Germline-derived CDR1 and CDR2 are SGHNT and YYREEE (reference sequence). This CDR3 has 13 residues. The CDR3 sequence: CTSRRARDYEQYF. In DNA, the CDR3 is TGTACCAGCAGAAGGGCACGAGACTACGAGCAGTACTTC.

Points on this clonotype: A much larger clone lies a single base off, so this may be a read error. The rearrangement joins TRBV7-2 to TRBJ1-1; D call uncertain. Germline CDR1 SGHTA, CDR2 FQGNSA. The CDR3 sequence is 12 residues long. This CDR3 reads CASQPMNSEAFF. The CDR3 coding sequence is TGTGCCAGCCAACCGATGAACTCTGAAGCTTTCTTT. Full variable domain (missing parts from reference TRBV7-2 and TRBJ1-1): GAGVSQSPSNKVTEKGKDVELRCDPISGHTALYWYRQSLGQGLEFLIYFQGNSAPDKSGLPSDRFSAERTGGSVSTLTIQRTQQEDSAVYLCASQPMNSEAFFGQGTRLTVV.

This clonotype was seen ten or more times. The V gene is TRBV28, the J gene TRBJ2-1, with 8 nucleotides matching TRBD1. The length of the CDR3 is 10 residues. Germline assignment: CDR1 MDHEN and CDR2 SYDVKM. The CDR3 bases are TGTCAGGGGGCAAAGGATGAGCAGTTCTTC. This translates into CQGAKDEQFF.

Ten or more counts support this clonotype. The CDR3 region has the DNA TGCAGTGCTAGAACAGGGGGCGGGTACAATGAGCAGTTCTTC. Translated: CSARTGGGYNEQFF. The V and J genes are TRBV20-1 and TRBJ2-1; 9 bases align to TRBD1. The CDR3 runs 14 residues. Germline loops: CDR1 DFQATT, CDR2 SNEGSKA (reference sequence). With 2 bases clipped from V and 4 bases from J, the junction kept 3 bases outside the gene matches.

The genes are TRBV7-2 and TRBJ2-7, with 8 bases lining up with TRBD2. J was trimmed by 7 bases and V by 5 bases; bases with no gene match: 10. CDR1 is SGHTA and CDR2 is FQGNSA in the germline V gene. CDR3 length: 14 residues. The CDR3 region is CASSPIGQRGEQYF. The CDR3 nucleotides are TGTGCCAGCAGCCCGATCGGACAGCGGGGGGAGCAGTACTTC.